This T cell receptor beta chain was sequenced for a study of cytomegalovirus exposure and HLA in healthy donors. In the study overall: The 120 or so validation repertoires were reported in a later analysis to have been generated on the same platform as the roughly 720 first-cohort repertoires. Findings and caveats of the study: The dataset shows that most TCR sequences were rare, while some public TCRs occurred in many donors. Investigators reported 150 to 200 TCR beta chains as tied to cytomegalovirus. According to a subsequent analysis, TCR clusters from the first cohort were inclined to appear together in the 90 to 150 validation repertoires.

Some clones are missing from TCRdb's copy, which holds only in-frame ones; the method was immunoSEQ multiplex PCR. The table has fewer than 250,000 clones, less than 85% seen once. This clone has only a few counts. Its antigen is still unknown. Trimming took 6 bases from V and 7 from J; bases not matched to a gene: 5. From germline, CDR1 is MDHEN and CDR2 SYDVKM. The CDR3 covers 12 residues. The sample taken for sequencing was PBMCs. The origin of this receptor is a woman under 30 in good health and CMV-seronegative. V gene TRBV28 combines with J gene TRBJ1-2; 7 bases align to TRBD1. CDR3 residues: CASRNRGLGYTF. DNA for the CDR3: TGTGCCAGCAGGAACAGGGGTCTTGGCTACACCTTC.